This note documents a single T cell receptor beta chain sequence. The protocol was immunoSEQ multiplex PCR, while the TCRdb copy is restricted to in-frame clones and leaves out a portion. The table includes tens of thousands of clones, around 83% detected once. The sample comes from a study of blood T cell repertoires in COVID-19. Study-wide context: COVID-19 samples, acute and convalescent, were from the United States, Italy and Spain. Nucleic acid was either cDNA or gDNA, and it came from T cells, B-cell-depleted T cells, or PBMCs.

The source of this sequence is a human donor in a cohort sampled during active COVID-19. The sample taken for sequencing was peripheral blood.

CDR3 sequence reads: CASSDSIDSGANVLTF. The CDR3 DNA follows: TGTGCCAGCAGTGACTCGATAGACTCTGGGGCCAACGTCCTGACTTTC. The chain combines TRBV6-4 with TRBJ2-6; D ambiguous. The CDR3 totals 16 residues. Germline loops: CDR1 MRHNA, CDR2 SNTAGT. The V end lost 0 bases, the J end lost 0 bases, and 6 bases lay between the germline ends.